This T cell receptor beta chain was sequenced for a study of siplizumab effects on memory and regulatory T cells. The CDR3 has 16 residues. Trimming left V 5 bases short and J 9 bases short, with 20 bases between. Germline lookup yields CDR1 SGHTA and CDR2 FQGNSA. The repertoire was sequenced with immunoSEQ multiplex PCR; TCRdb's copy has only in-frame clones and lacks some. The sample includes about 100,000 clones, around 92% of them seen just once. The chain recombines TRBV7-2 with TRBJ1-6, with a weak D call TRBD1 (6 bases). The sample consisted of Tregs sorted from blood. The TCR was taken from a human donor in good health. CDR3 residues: CASSVQGPVNGSPLHF. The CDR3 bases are TGTGCCAGCAGCGTACAGGGCCCTGTTAATGGTTCACCCCTCCACTTT.